This T cell receptor (beta chain) was profiled in a study of blood T cell repertoires in COVID-19. Measured with immunoSEQ multiplex PCR; TCRdb has only the in-frame clones, and not every one. The profile shows 200,000 or so clones, under 90% of them singletons. The CDR3 length is 17 residues. Germline-derived CDR1 and CDR2 are MDHEN and SYDVKM. V dropped 7 bases and J dropped 4 bases, with 20 bases sitting between them. The material sequenced was peripheral blood. V gene TRBV28 combines with J gene TRBJ1-6; possible D gene TRBD1, 5 bases. The source is a woman aged 55 to 70 who had recovered from COVID-19. CDR3 protein: CASNSRTGDFYNSPLHF. In nucleotides, the CDR3 is TGTGCCAGCAACTCCAGGACGGGGGACTTTTATAATTCACCCCTCCACTTT.